This record covers a single TCR beta chain. Its specificity is not known. Produced via immunoSEQ multiplex PCR; TCRdb's table is partial and in-frame only. Of tens of thousands of clones listed, 93% are singletons. The data stem from a study of OX40 agonist ivuxolimab in advanced cancers. CDR1 and CDR2 (germline): MRHNA, SNTAGT. The CDR3 runs to 15 residues. V was cut by 6 bases and J by 5 bases, with 20 bases left in between. General observations from the study: At 0.1 to 3.0 mg/kg and by week 6, clonal expansion occurred in CD4+ and CD8+ blood T cells.

This rearrangement joins TRBV6-4 to TRBJ2-7; D is perhaps TRBD2 (5 bases). Sample: CD4+ or CD8+ T cells sorted from blood, taken in a trial of the OX40 agonist ivuxolimab. The clonotype comes from an adult with an advanced solid tumor such as melanoma, head and neck, liver or kidney cancer. CDR3 nucleotides: TGTGCCAGCAGCTTCGACCTGCCGGAGGAGGACGAGCAGTACTTC. Translation: CASSFDLPEEDEQYF.